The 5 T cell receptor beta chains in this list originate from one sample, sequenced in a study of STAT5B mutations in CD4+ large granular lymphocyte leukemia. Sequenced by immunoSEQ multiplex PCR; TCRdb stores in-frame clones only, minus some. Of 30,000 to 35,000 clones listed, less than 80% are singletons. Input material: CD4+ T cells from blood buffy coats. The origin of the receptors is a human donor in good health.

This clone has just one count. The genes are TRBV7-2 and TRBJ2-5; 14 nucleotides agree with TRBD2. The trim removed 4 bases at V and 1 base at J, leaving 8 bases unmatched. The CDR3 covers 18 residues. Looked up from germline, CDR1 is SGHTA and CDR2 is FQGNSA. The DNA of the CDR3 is TGTGCCAGCAGCTCCCAGACTAGCGGGGGGGGGATCCAAGAGACCCAGTACTTC. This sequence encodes CASSSQTSGGGIQETQYF.

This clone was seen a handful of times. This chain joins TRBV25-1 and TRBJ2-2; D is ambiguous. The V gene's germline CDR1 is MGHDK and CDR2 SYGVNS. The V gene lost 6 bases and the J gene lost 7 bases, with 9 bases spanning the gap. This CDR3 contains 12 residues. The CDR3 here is CASRQPIGELFF. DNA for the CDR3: TGTGCCAGCAGACAACCGATCGGGGAGCTGTTTTTT.

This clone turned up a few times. The CDR3 here is CASSQDMGGSQPQHF. CDR3 nucleotide sequence: TGTGCCAGCAGCCAAGATATGGGCGGTAGTCAGCCCCAGCATTTT. The chain combines TRBV4-2 with TRBJ1-5; the D is unclear. Between the trimmed V and J ends, which lost 0 bases and 6 bases, there was a span of 12 bases. CDR1 and CDR2 (germline): LGHNA, YNFKEQ. This CDR3 has 15 amino acids.

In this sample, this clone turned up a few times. The DNA of the CDR3 is TGCGCCAGCAGTGCATACTATGGGGGGAGCTCCTATAATTCACCCCTCCACTTT. Its translation: CASSAYYGGSSYNSPLHF. The chain carries TRBV5-1 and TRBJ1-6; weak D call: TRBD1 (5 bases). In germline, CDR1 is SGHRS, CDR2 YFSETQ. The CDR3 runs 18 residues. V was clipped by 5 bases and J by 0 bases, with 18 bases between them. The variable domain in full, with the rest retrieved from reference TRBV5-1 and TRBJ1-6, is KAGVTQTPRYLIKTRGQQVTLSCSPISGHRSVSWYQQTPGQGLQFLFEYFSETQRNKGNFPGRFSGRQFSNSRSEMNVSTLELGDSALYLCASSAYYGGSSYNSPLHFGNGTRLTVT.

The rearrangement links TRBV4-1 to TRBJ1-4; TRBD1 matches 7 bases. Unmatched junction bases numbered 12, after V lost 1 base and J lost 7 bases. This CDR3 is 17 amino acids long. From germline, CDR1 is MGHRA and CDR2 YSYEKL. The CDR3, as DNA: TGCGCCAGCAGCCAAGGGGGATACAGGGGAGTAAGTGAAAAACTGTTTTTT. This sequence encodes CASSQGGYRGVSEKLFF.